This T cell receptor beta chain was profiled in a study of CD8+CD57+ T cells in acquired aplastic anemia. Overall study context: The sorted CD4+ and CD8+ cells yielded an average roughly 3 ug of DNA.

All patients picked for sequencing had shown, by flow cytometry, an expansion of CD8+CD57+ cells. CDR3 and TCR beta VDJ profiling relied on genomic DNA as the template. TCRdb passed the reads through MiXCR, listing each CDR3 protein once. The table has about 220,000 distinct CDR3 sequences, about 44% seen once. V was pared by 2 bases and J by 1 base, with 7 bases between. The CDR3 is 14 residues long. Germline CDR1 LNHDA, CDR2 SQIVND (reference sequence). What was sequenced was sorted CD4+, CD8+, or CD8+CD57+ T cells (not recorded which) from PBMCs. This chain links TRBV19 with TRBJ2-3; D may be TRBD2 (5 bases). The receptor was isolated from a human donor with aplastic anemia. This CDR3 is CASSISGGTDTQYF. CDR3 sequence (DNA): TGTGCCAGTAGTATATCCGGGGGCACAGATACGCAGTATTTT.